Below, one T cell receptor beta chain is given with its context. The source of the sample is a study of technical replicates of blood from a few donors. Profiled with immunoSEQ multiplex PCR; TCRdb holds only in-frame clones, not every one. The table records about 17,000 clones, around 87% of them present only once. The CDR3 extends over 11 amino acids. From germline, CDR1 is SQVTM and CDR2 ANQGSEA. V was clipped by 5 bases and J by 10 bases; unmatched bases: 6. The chain combines TRBV29-1 with TRBJ1-1, with 8 bases matching TRBD1. The origin of this receptor is a human donor in good health. The sample taken for sequencing was PBMCs. This CDR3 is CSVYGQGRAFF. The CDR3, as DNA: TGCAGCGTTTATGGACAGGGCCGAGCTTTCTTT.